This T cell receptor beta chain was recovered during a study of T cell repertoires in cytomegalovirus infection (dated by TCRdb to the late 2010s). With regard to the full study: Donor HLA type was relevant to the analysis, because carriage of CMV infection together with the matching HLA type was indicated by public TCR beta signatures. What the authors observed across the whole study: The ex vivo response was dominated by HLA-C-restricted CMV-specific TCR beta clonotypes, and the single most frequent clonotype in two of eight donors was supplied by these HLA-C-restricted clonotypes. Cumulative frequency of public TCR beta family members discriminated carriers of CMV infection plus the relevant HLA type in this cohort and an independent approximately 340-donor cohort.

TCRdb lists the instrument as Illumina HiSeq 1500. Starting from the raw public reads, TCRdb applied fastp trimming at Q25, assembled clones with MiXCR and retained in-frame beta chains. Merged by CDR3 protein, the rows form single entries marked with the most common genes and DNA. The sample table records around 130,000 distinct CDR3 sequences; 7.5% to 9% of these occur just once. 10% of the sample comes from the top ten. This clonotype was seen repeatedly, ten times or more. The specificity of this receptor is unknown. No base quality information exists; no much larger clone differs at one position. The CDR3 goes from the cysteine to the phenylalanine over 14 residues. CDR3 DNA is the only sequence kept; it has 42 bases, read in frame from the first base. Relative to germline, V is missing 6 bases and J is missing 5 bases, with 9 bases of the junction outside any gene match.

The source material was PBMCs. The sequence was collected from a human donor in good health (CMV status not recorded). Some clones in this sample may be carry-over from other donors' samples. The rearrangement joined TRBV12-3 or TRBV12-4 to TRBJ1-1; TRBD1 matches 7 bases in the middle. The DNA reads as follows: TGTGCCAGCAGCCCAGACAGGGTGTGGACTGAAGCTTTCTTT. Its coded protein is CASSPDRVWTEAFF.